The sequence of this TCR beta chain was determined in a study of patients and donors after allogeneic stem cell transplantation. MiXCR, run by TCRdb on the RT-PCR reads, gives a single entry per CDR3 protein. The sample records under 200,000 distinct CDR3 sequences, around 28% being singletons. The germline CDR1 and CDR2 sequences are MGHDK and SYGVNS. The V gene lost 4 bases and the J gene lost 2 bases, with 8 bases spanning the gap. This CDR3 spans 13 amino acids. This TCR came from a human donor who was either an allogeneic HSCT recipient or a stem cell or donor lymphocyte infusion donor (not recorded which). It is not recorded whose cells these are; they may come from a transplant donor. The sequenced material came from blood, either unsorted or a sorted T cell fraction (not recorded which). This chain joins TRBV25-1 and TRBJ2-5, with D possibly matching TRBD1 (5 bases). In nucleotides, the CDR3 is TGTGCCAGCAGTGCAGGGCCGCAAGAGACCCAGTACTTC. This translates into CASSAGPQETQYF. Supplemented by reference TRBV25-1 and TRBJ2-5, the full variable domain reads EADIYQTPRYLVIGTGKKITLECSQTMGHDKMYWYQQDPGMELHLIHYSYGVNSTEKGDLSSESTVSRIRTEHFPLTLESARPSHTSQYLCASSAGPQETQYFGPGTRLLVL.